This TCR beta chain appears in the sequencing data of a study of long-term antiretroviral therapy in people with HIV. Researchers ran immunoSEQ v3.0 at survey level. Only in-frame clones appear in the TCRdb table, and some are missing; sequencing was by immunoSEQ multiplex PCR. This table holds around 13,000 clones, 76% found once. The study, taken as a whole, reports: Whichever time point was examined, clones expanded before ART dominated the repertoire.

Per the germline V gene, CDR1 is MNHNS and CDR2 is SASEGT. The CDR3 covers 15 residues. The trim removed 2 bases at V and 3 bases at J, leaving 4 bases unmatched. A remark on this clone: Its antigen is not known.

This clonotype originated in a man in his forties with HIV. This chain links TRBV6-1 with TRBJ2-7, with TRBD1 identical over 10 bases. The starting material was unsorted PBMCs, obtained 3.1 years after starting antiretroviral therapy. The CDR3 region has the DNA TGTGCCAGCAGTGAAAGTCGGACAGGGGGCTACGAGCAGTACTTC. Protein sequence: CASSESRTGGYEQYF.